The clone carrying this T cell receptor beta chain was observed at least ten times. The authors prepared the TCRbeta library with unique molecular identifiers. One entry per CDR3 protein, called by TCRdb with MiXCR from the PCR reads. The sample has about 350,000 distinct CDR3 sequences, 10% to 15% seen once. These data come from a study of T-cell reconstitution after alpha-beta-depleted transplantation in children. The CDR3 length is 14 residues. V lost 1 base and J lost 4; bases outside the gene matches: 3. CDR1 and CDR2 (germline): SGHRS, YFSETQ. This chain links TRBV5-1 with TRBJ2-3, with 7 bases fitting TRBD1. The sample here was PBMCs, taken from the stem cell graft. This TCR derives from a human donor who donated a stem cell graft to a child with Fanconi anemia. The CDR3 DNA is TGCGCCAGCAGCTTGATTCAGGGGGCAGATACGCAGTATTTT. Its translation: CASSLIQGADTQYF.